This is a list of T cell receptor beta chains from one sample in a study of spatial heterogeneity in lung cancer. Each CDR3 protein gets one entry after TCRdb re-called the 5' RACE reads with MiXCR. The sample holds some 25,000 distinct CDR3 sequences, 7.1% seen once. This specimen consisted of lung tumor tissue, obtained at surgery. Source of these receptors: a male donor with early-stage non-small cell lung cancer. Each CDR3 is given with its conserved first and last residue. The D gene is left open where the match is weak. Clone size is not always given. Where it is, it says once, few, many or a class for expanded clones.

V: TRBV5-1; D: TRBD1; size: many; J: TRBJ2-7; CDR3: CASSSPGQGAYEQYF; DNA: TGCGCCAGCAGCTCACCGGGACAGGGGGCCTACGAGCAGTACTTC
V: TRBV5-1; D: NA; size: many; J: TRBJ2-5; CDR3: CASSLGTRQETQYF; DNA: TGCGCCAGCAGCTTAGGGACACGACAAGAGACCCAGTACTTC
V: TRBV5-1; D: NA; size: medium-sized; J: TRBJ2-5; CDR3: CASSWGETYLETQYF; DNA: TGCGCCAGCAGCTGGGGGGAGACATATCTAGAGACCCAGTACTTC
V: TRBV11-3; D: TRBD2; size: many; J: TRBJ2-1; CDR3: CASNLAGTSGDYHYNEQFF; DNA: TGTGCCAGCAACCTAGCCGGGACTAGCGGGGACTATCATTACAATGAGCAGTTCTTC
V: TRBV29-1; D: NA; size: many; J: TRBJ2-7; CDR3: CSAGEGVPMKQYF; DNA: TGCAGCGCTGGAGAGGGGGTTCCCATGAAGCAGTACTTC
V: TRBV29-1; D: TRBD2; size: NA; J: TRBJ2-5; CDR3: CSVDTSEGWETQYF; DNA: TGCAGCGTAGACACTAGCGAAGGATGGGAGACCCAGTACTTC
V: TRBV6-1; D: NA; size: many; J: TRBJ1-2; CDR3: CASSELTYILANYGYTF; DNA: TGTGCCAGCAGTGAGCTCACATATATTCTAGCTAACTATGGCTACACCTTC
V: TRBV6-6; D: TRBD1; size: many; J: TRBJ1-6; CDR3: CASRQGNSPLHF; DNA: TGTGCCAGCCGACAGGGAAATTCACCCCTCCACTTT
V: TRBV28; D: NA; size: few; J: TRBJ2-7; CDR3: CASSAGLRYEQYF; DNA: TGTGCCAGCAGTGCGGGACTTCGCTACGAGCAGTACTTC
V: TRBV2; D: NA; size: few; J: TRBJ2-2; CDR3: CASSGTNTGELFF; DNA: TGTGCCAGCAGTGGCACGAACACCGGGGAGCTGTTTTTT
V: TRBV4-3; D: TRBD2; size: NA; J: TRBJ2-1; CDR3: CASSQEKAGGYNEQFF; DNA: TGCGCCAGCAGCCAAGAAAAAGCGGGGGGCTACAATGAGCAGTTCTTC
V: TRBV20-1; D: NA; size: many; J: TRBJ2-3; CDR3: CSASGSTDTQYF; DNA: TGCAGTGCCAGCGGGAGCACAGATACGCAGTATTTT
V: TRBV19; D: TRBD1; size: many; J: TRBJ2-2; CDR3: CASSPLGGTGSTGELFF; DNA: TGTGCCAGTAGTCCCTTAGGCGGGACAGGGAGCACCGGGGAGCTGTTTTTT
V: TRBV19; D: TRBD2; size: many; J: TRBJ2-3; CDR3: CASSMGGSTDTQYF; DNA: TGTGCCAGTAGTATGGGGGGGAGCACAGATACGCAGTATTTT
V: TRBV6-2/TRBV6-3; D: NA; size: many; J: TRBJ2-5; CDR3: CASTPSPETQYF; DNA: TGTGCCAGCACTCCTTCTCCGGAGACCCAGTACTTC
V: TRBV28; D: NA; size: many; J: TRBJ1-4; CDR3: CASSLLLQAGEKLFF; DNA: TGTGCCAGCAGTTTACTTCTGCAGGCGGGGGAAAAACTGTTTTTT
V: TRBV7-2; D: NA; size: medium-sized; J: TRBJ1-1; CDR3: CASSVSGTHTEAFF; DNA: TGTGCCAGCAGCGTCTCCGGGACCCACACTGAAGCTTTCTTT
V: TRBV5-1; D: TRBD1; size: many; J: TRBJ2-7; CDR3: CASSSQTGNEQYF; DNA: TGCGCCAGCAGCTCGCAGACAGGGAACGAGCAGTACTTC
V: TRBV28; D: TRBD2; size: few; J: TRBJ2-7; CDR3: CASSRSGGETYEQYF; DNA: TGTGCCAGCAGCCGTAGCGGGGGGGAAACCTACGAGCAGTACTTC
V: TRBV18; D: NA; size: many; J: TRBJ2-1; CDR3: CASSPSSGLSNEQFF; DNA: TGTGCCAGCTCACCATCATCAGGCCTATCCAATGAGCAGTTCTTC
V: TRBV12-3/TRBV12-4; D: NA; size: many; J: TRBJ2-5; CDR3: CASALDQETQYF; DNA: TGTGCCAGCGCTCTCGACCAAGAGACCCAGTACTTC
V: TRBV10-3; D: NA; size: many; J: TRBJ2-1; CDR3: CAISEGGNEQFF; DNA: TGTGCCATCAGTGAGGGTGGCAATGAGCAGTTCTTC
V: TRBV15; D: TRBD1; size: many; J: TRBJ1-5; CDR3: CATRGQGDLYSNQPQHF; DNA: TGTGCCACCAGAGGACAGGGGGACCTGTATAGCAATCAGCCCCAGCATTTT
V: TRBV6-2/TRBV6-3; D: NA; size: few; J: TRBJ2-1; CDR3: CASSTSDSSSYNEQFF; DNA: TGTGCCAGCAGCACCTCCGACTCGAGCTCCTACAATGAGCAGTTCTTC
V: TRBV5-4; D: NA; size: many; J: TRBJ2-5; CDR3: CASSLAGTETQYF; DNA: TGTGCCAGCTCGCTCGCGGGTACGGAGACCCAGTACTTC
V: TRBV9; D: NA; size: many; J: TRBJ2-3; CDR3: CASSVGGRGTDTQYF; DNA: TGTGCCAGCAGCGTAGGGGGGAGAGGCACAGATACGCAGTATTTT
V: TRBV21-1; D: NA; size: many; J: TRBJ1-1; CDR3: CASSAFSPGQGANTEAFF; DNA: TGTGCCAGCAGCGCTTTCTCTCCGGGACAGGGGGCGAACACTGAAGCTTTCTTT
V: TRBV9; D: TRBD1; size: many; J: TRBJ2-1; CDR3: CASSERGPGQGVNEQFF; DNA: TGTGCCAGCAGCGAGCGAGGACCGGGACAGGGAGTCAATGAGCAGTTCTTC
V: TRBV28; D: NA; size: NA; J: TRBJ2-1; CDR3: CASSSIYLGSLGDEQFF; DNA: TGTGCCAGCAGTTCGATTTACCTCGGGTCCCTTGGCGATGAGCAGTTCTTC
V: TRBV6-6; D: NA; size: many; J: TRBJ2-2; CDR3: CASKGGNTGELFF; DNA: TGTGCCAGCAAAGGGGGGAACACCGGGGAGCTGTTTTTT
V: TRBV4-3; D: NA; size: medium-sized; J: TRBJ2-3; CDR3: CASSQDSAPYTDTQYF; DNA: TGCGCCAGCAGCCAAGACTCGGCCCCTTACACAGATACGCAGTATTTT
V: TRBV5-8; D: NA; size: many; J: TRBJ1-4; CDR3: CASSPGRTSTNEKLFF; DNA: TGTGCCAGCAGCCCCGGACGGACCTCAACTAATGAAAAACTGTTTTTT
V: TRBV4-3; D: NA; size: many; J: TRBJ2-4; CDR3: CASSQGRDVSIQYF; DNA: TGCGCCAGCAGCCAAGGCAGGGATGTAAGCATTCAGTACTTC
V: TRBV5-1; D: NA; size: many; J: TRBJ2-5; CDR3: CASSLQRTQETQYF; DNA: TGCGCCAGCAGCTTGCAAAGGACCCAAGAGACCCAGTACTTC
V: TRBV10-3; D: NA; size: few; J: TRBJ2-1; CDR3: CAIRGSGVNEQFF; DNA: TGTGCCATCAGAGGATCAGGTGTTAATGAGCAGTTCTTC
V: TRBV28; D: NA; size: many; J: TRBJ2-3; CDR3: CASTKIDLLDTQYF; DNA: TGTGCCAGCACCAAAATCGATCTCCTGGATACGCAGTATTTT
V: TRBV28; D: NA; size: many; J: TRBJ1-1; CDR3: CASSFLGLSRNTEAFF; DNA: TGTGCCAGCAGTTTCCTCGGACTCAGCAGGAACACTGAAGCTTTCTTT
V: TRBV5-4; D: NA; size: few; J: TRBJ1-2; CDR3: CASSVLGSYGYTF; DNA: TGTGCCAGCAGCGTGTTGGGGAGCTATGGCTACACCTTC
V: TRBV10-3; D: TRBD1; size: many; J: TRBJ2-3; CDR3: CAIRNGQAPTDTQYF; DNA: TGTGCCATCAGGAATGGACAGGCCCCCACAGATACGCAGTATTTT
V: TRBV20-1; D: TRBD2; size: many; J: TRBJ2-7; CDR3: CSARAWSGTSGYEQYF; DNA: TGCAGTGCTAGAGCCTGGTCCGGGACTAGCGGATACGAGCAGTACTTC
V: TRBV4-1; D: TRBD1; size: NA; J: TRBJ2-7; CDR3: CASSHVRDRGYEQYF; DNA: TGCGCCAGCAGCCACGTCCGGGACAGGGGGTACGAGCAGTACTTC
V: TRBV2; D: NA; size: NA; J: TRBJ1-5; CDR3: CASNPTVSNQPQHF; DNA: TGTGCCAGCAACCCGACAGTGAGCAATCAGCCCCAGCATTTT
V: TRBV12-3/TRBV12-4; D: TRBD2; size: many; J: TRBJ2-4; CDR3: CASTRSSSGGWDIQYF; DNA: TGTGCCAGCACCCGATCGTCTAGCGGGGGGTGGGACATTCAGTACTTC
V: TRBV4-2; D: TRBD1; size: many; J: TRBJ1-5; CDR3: CASSQGTLGQGAFQPQHF; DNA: TGTGCCAGCAGCCAAGGAACCCTAGGACAGGGGGCGTTTCAGCCCCAGCATTTT
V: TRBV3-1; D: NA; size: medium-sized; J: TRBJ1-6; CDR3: CASSETGTYNSPLHF; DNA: TGTGCCAGCAGCGAAACCGGGACCTATAATTCACCCCTCCACTTT
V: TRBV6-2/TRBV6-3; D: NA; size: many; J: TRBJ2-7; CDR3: CASSPKSYEQYF; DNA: TGTGCCAGCAGCCCGAAATCCTACGAGCAGTACTTC
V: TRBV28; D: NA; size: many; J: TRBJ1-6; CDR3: CASSLTTEQSPLHF; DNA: TGTGCCAGCAGTCTCACCACGGAACAGTCACCCCTCCACTTT
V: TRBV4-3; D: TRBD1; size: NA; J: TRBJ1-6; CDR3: CASSQRQGSGIVDSPLHF; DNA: TGCGCCAGCAGCCAAAGACAGGGGTCTGGCATTGTGGATTCACCCCTCCACTTT
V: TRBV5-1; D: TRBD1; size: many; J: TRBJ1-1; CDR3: CASSPQGENTEAFF; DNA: TGCGCCAGCAGCCCCCAGGGGGAGAACACTGAAGCTTTCTTT
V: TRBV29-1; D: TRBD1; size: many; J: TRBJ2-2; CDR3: CSAGTGEGEAGELFF; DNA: TGCAGCGCTGGGACAGGGGAAGGCGAAGCCGGGGAGCTGTTTTTT
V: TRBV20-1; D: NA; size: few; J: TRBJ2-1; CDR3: CSARDPARPLRAAGEQFF; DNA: TGCAGTGCTAGAGATCCGGCAAGGCCCCTACGAGCTGCTGGTGAGCAGTTCTTC
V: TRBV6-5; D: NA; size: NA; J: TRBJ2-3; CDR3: CANQIAEQNTDTQYF; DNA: TGTGCCAACCAAATAGCGGAACAGAACACAGATACGCAGTATTTT
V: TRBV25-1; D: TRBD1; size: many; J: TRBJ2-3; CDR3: CASSAPRQGNTDTQYF; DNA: TGTGCCAGCAGTGCCCCCAGACAGGGAAACACAGATACGCAGTATTTT